A selection of T cell receptor beta chains follows, all from one sample in a study of cytomegalovirus exposure and HLA in healthy donors. Sequencing was performed with immunoSEQ multiplex PCR; in TCRdb, only in-frame clones are kept and a portion is missing. The sample lists approximately 160,000 clones, roughly 77% seen once, with about 2.1% in the top ten. Input material: PBMCs. The source of these receptors is a woman between 18 and 30 years old in good health and CMV-seronegative. The CDR3 runs from the conserved cysteine through the conserved F or W. The D gene is left open where the match is weak. Where a row states a size, it is once, few, many or the class of an expanded clone; other rows omit it.

D gene,CDR3 length,V gene,J gene,clone size,CDR3 protein
.,15,TRBV7-8,TRBJ2-2,few,CASSLRGGTTGELFF
.,14,TRBV19,TRBJ2-6,.,CAASQGAGANVLTF
.,14,TRBV29-1,TRBJ2-7,.,CSVGLAGSSYEQYF
.,14,TRBV7-9,TRBJ1-1,few,CASSSQGRGTEAFF
TRBD1,14,TRBV27,TRBJ1-4,.,CASSRTGGSPELFF
TRBD1,15,TRBV2,TRBJ2-1,.,CASSWIRDRGNEQFF
TRBD1,16,TRBV18,TRBJ2-2,.,CASSPPTGGNTGELFF
TRBD2,16,TRBV5-1,TRBJ2-5,.,CASRILAGGPDETQYF
TRBD2,15,TRBV5-4,TRBJ2-7,.,CASSSYSGIGDEQYF
.,12,TRBV7-9,TRBJ1-2,.,CSSSPLSDGYTF
.,14,TRBV28,TRBJ1-3,few,CASSLRGAGNTIYF
.,19,TRBV2,TRBJ1-1,.,CASRTKNRPGETLNTEAFF
.,14,TRBV9,TRBJ1-1,.,CASSVGQNKPEAFF
.,13,TRBV5-1,TRBJ2-3,.,CASSVKSADTQYF
TRBD1,13,TRBV2,TRBJ1-2,.,CASSGTGVYGYTF
.,15,TRBV7-3,TRBJ2-7,once,CASSLTLAGSYEQYF